This T cell receptor beta chain was identified in a study of blood T cell repertoires in COVID-19. Study at large: Samples representing acute and convalescent COVID-19 were sourced from the United States, Italy and Spain. From T cells, B-cell-depleted T cells, or PBMCs came the material, which was cDNA or gDNA.

As originally analysed: Quantification of nucleated cells was approximated via reference gene primer amplification. Data came from immunoSEQ multiplex PCR; TCRdb stores just in-frame clones and leaves some out. V, J and clone size were drawn from that table, and D and trimming were deduced from the DNA. The repertoire holds some 130,000 clones, with approximately 90% as singletons. Trimming shortened V by 8 bases and J by 12 bases, and 10 bases separated the two germline ends. The germline gives CDR1 MRHNA, CDR2 SNTAGT. The CDR3 loop spans 10 amino acids. This sequence originates from a man in his fifties or sixties with acute or convalescent COVID-19. This chain joins TRBV6-4 and TRBJ1-4; no reliable D call. Sequenced material: peripheral blood. The CDR3 here is CASGGVELFF. The CDR3 DNA follows: TGTGCCAGCGGTGGCGTGGAACTGTTTTTT.